The clone carrying this TCR beta chain appeared once. What it recognizes is unknown. Genomic DNA came from blood regulatory T cells gated CD4+ CD25-high CD127-low. Sequenced by immunoSEQ multiplex PCR; TCRdb stores in-frame clones only, minus some. This table holds over 8,000 clones, about 90% found once. The data originate from a study of regulatory and conventional T cells in RAG deficiency. Study outcomes and limitations: Shannon entropy was markedly lower and Simpson indices higher in RAG-deficient patients than control T-cell subsets.

These records were also assigned to another study, of regulatory T cells. From that report: The primer mix had 52 TRBV and 13 TRBJ primers.

The material sequenced was Tregs sorted from blood. The receptor comes from a human donor in good health.

The CDR3 sequence: CASSVFYNTEAFF. CDR3 in DNA: TGTGCCAGCAGCGTCTTCTACAACACTGAAGCTTTCTTT. This sequence joins TRBV9 and TRBJ1-1, with unresolved D. V dropped 2 bases and J dropped 2 bases, with 7 bases sitting between them. Germline CDR1 reads SGDLS; CDR2 reads YYNGEE. This CDR3 has 13 amino acids.